The 24 T cell receptor beta chains presented below share a single source sample, sequenced in a study of response to subunit inactivated influenza vaccine listed by TCRdb under 2018. Libraries were built with RT-PCR. Sequencing used an Illumina HiSeq 2500. Through fastp at Q25 and MiXCR, TCRdb rebuilt clones from the public reads, retaining in-frame beta chains. Each record represents a unique CDR3 protein, reported with the most common genes and DNA among its rows. Within this sample are about 650,000 distinct CDR3 sequences, with more than 15% of them counted one time only. Of the sample, roughly 10% is held by the ten largest clones. The source material was PBMCs from blood, sampled about 12 days after vaccination. The origin of the receptors is a man aged 45 to 65 who received an inactivated influenza vaccine. Donor details come from another sample of the same person, matched by shared clones.

The chain uses TRBV20-1 and TRBJ1-2; D not resolved. The CDR3 contains 9 residues. Trimming took 5 bases from V and 12 from J, leaving 10 bases between them. Germline V CDR1 and CDR2: DFQATT, SNEGSKA (reference sequence). CDR3 sequence: CSAVYRDTF. The CDR3 coding sequence is TGCAGTGCTGTCTACCGCGACACCTTC.

The V and J genes are TRBV15 and TRBJ2-5; 11 nucleotides align to TRBD2. The CDR3 contains 19 residues. CDR1 and CDR2 (germline): LNHNV, YYDKDF (reference sequence). V lost 0 bases, J lost 4 bases, and 13 bases stayed unmatched. The CDR3 here is CATSRDLGASGRLGETQYF. The CDR3 bases are TGTGCCACCAGCAGAGATCTCGGGGCTAGCGGGAGGTTGGGAGAGACCCAGTACTTC.

The genes are TRBV20-1 and TRBJ2-2; 12 nucleotides line up with TRBD2. V shed 5 bases and J 7 bases; nucleotides not matched to a gene: 8. This CDR3 has 15 residues. From germline, CDR1 is DFQATT and CDR2 SNEGSKA (reference sequence). CDR3 bases: TGCAGTGCTTCCCGGACTAGCGGGAAGGTCGGGGAGCTGTTTTTT. Translated, it gives CSASRTSGKVGELFF.

This clonotype has a handful of counts. This chain uses TRBV10-3 with TRBJ2-5, with 8 nucleotides matching TRBD1. J gave up 3 bases and V 0 bases, and 9 bases lay outside the gene matches. CDR1 and CDR2 (germline): ENHRY, SYGVKD. The CDR3 extends over 17 amino acids. DNA for the CDR3: TGTGCCATCAGTGAGTCGTTGGACAGGGTTAACAAAGAGACCCAGTACTTC. This gives the protein CAISESLDRVNKETQYF.

This clonotype was counted ten times or more. The chain joins TRBV15 to TRBJ1-4; maybe TRBD1 (6 bases). The ends were cut back, 0 bases at V and 8 bases at J, with 13 bases in the middle. CDR3 length equals 15 residues. Germline V lookup: CDR1 LNHNV, CDR2 YYDKDF (reference sequence). The CDR3 nucleotides read TGTGCCACCAGCAGAGATGAGGGGGGTCGGGAAAAACTGTTTTTT. Translation: CATSRDEGGREKLFF. The entire variable domain, with the rest obtained from reference TRBV15 and TRBJ1-4, is as follows: DAMVIQNPRYQVTQFGKPVTLSCSQTLNHNVMYWYQQKSSQAPKLLFHYYDKDFNNEADTPDNFQSRRPNTSFCFLDIRSPGLGDTAMYLCATSRDEGGREKLFFGSGTQLSVL.

There are a few counts of this clonotype. The V gene is TRBV12-3 or TRBV12-4, the J gene TRBJ1-1; TRBD1 might be the D (5 bases). V was pared by 8 bases and J by 6 bases, with 22 bases between. There are 15 residues in the CDR3. CDR3: CASGAASLGIAEAFF. The CDR3 bases are TGTGCCAGCGGGGCCGCTTCCCTAGGTATTGCTGAAGCTTTCTTT.

V and J are TRBV30 and TRBJ2-7; unclear D gene. V lost 4 bases to trimming and J lost 1 base, with 14 bases between them. Germline CDR1 is GTSNPN and CDR2 is SVGIG (reference sequence). This CDR3 is 14 amino acids long. CDR3 residues: CAWTLSHGSYEQYF. In nucleotides, the CDR3 is TGTGCCTGGACTCTTTCCCATGGTTCCTACGAGCAGTACTTC.

There are a few counts of this clonotype. The gene calls are TRBV7-9 and TRBJ2-5, with no clear D. V was cut by 4 bases and J by 2 bases, with 14 bases left in between. The CDR3 consists of 15 residues. Germline CDR1 SEHNR, CDR2 FQNEAQ (reference sequence). The CDR3 here is CASSSPYNQQETQYF. Written as DNA, the CDR3 is TGTGCCAGCAGCTCTCCCTACAATCAGCAAGAGACCCAGTACTTC.

This clonotype has a handful of counts. The chain joins TRBV24-1 to TRBJ2-5; TRBD2 is a possible D gene (6 bases). The CDR3 totals 18 residues. Trimming pared 4 bases from V and 4 bases from J, leaving 24 bases between. Germline CDR1 and CDR2: KGHDR and SFDVKD. The CDR3: CATSDPIRSDGRGETQYF. In DNA, the CDR3 is TGTGCCACCAGTGACCCCATAAGATCGGACGGGAGAGGAGAGACCCAGTACTTC.

V is TRBV9 and J is TRBJ2-3, with TRBD2 matching 12 bases. Trimming took 4 bases from V and 5 from J; bases not matched to a gene: 8. The CDR3 has 16 amino acids. The V gene's germline CDR1 is SGDLS and CDR2 YYNGEE. Here the CDR3 DNA reads TGTGCCAGCAGCCTTATGCTAGCGGGAGGGCAAGATACGCAGTATTTT. Amino acids: CASSLMLAGGQDTQYF.

This clonotype showed up many times. The rearrangement links TRBV12-3 or TRBV12-4 to TRBJ1-2; D gene ambiguous. V dropped 3 bases and J dropped 4 bases, with 12 bases sitting between them. This CDR3 has 14 amino acids. The CDR3 DNA reads TGTGCCAGCAGTTTGGGTGGGATTAGCTATGGCTACACCTTC. Encoded protein: CASSLGGISYGYTF.

The genes are TRBV30 and TRBJ1-1; D is unresolved. The germline V gene encodes CDR1 GTSNPN and CDR2 SVGIG (reference sequence). The CDR3 has 13 amino acids. With 0 bases removed from V and 8 bases from J, the gap between germline ends came to 13 bases. Here the CDR3 reads CAWSVGAGYEAFF. In nucleotides, the CDR3 is TGTGCCTGGAGTGTAGGAGCGGGCTACGAAGCTTTCTTT.

The chain couples TRBV29-1 to TRBJ2-5; 11 bases are shared with TRBD2. V shed 7 bases and J 5 bases; nucleotides not matched to a gene: 9. The germline V gene has CDR1 SQVTM and CDR2 ANQGSEA. The CDR3 is 14 amino acids. CDR3 region: CSARRSGRAETQYF. The CDR3 DNA reads TGCAGCGCCCGACGTAGCGGGAGGGCGGAGACCCAGTACTTC.

The chain links TRBV14 to TRBJ2-4; 7 bases are a match to TRBD2. This CDR3 region has 16 residues. Germline CDR1 SGHDN, CDR2 FVKESK. V lost 0 bases and J lost 4; bases outside the gene matches: 6. CDR3 coding DNA: TGTGCCAGCAGCCAAGATCTGTCTAGCGGTAAAAACATTCAGTACTTC. Its protein product is CASSQDLSSGKNIQYF.

There are many counts of this clonotype. The genes are TRBV5-1 and TRBJ2-3, with 7 bases lining up with TRBD2. Germline loops: CDR1 SGHRS, CDR2 YFSETQ. The CDR3 extends over 15 amino acids. V lost 3 bases, J lost 0 bases, and 4 bases stayed unmatched. CDR3 amino acids: CASSSGLVSTDTQYF. The CDR3 DNA sequence: TGCGCCAGCAGCTCCGGACTAGTGAGCACAGATACGCAGTATTTT.

This clonotype was observed a handful of times. The chain couples TRBV30 to TRBJ2-1; 9 nucleotides agree with TRBD2. The CDR3 consists of 14 residues. The ends lost 4 bases at V and 7 bases at J; junction bases unmatched: 8. The germline gives CDR1 GTSNPN, CDR2 SVGIG (reference sequence). The CDR3 loop reads CAWMPGLATNEQFF. CDR3 in DNA: TGTGCCTGGATGCCGGGACTAGCTACAAATGAGCAGTTCTTC.

This chain links TRBV28 with TRBJ2-5; D may match TRBD1 or TRBD2 (5 bases each). CDR1 is MDHEN and CDR2 is SYDVKM in the germline V gene. This CDR3 has 14 amino acids. With 6 bases removed from V and 3 bases from J, the gap between germline ends came to 14 bases. The CDR3 DNA reads TGTGCCAGCAGCCGCATCGGGACGGAAGAGACCCAGTACTTC. Its translation: CASSRIGTEETQYF.

The V call is TRBV28, the J call TRBJ1-5, with 7 positions matching TRBD1. The CDR3 totals 14 residues. Germline assignment: CDR1 MDHEN and CDR2 SYDVKM. Unmatched junction bases numbered 9, after V lost 6 bases and J lost 7 bases. CDR3 nucleotide sequence: TGTGCCAGCAGGGACTACAGGGGAGACCAGCCCCAGCATTTT. It encodes CASRDYRGDQPQHF.

This clonotype was observed a handful of times. This chain links TRBV3-1 with TRBJ2-1; weak D call: TRBD2 (5 bases). Germline CDR1 reads LGHDT; CDR2 reads YNNKEL (reference sequence). V lost 6 bases and J 5 bases, leaving 17 bases between the germline ends. The CDR3 runs to 15 residues. This CDR3 reads CASSPRGGSHNEQFF. The CDR3 region has the DNA TGTGCCAGCAGTCCCCGAGGAGGATCACACAATGAGCAGTTCTTC.

This clonotype came up a few times. The chain recombines TRBV3-1 with TRBJ2-1; 7 nucleotides agree with TRBD2. This CDR3 spans 16 amino acids. In germline, CDR1 is LGHDT, CDR2 YNNKEL (reference sequence). Trimming cost V 0 bases and J 2 bases; bases outside gene matches: 4. As DNA, the CDR3 is TGTGCCAGCAGCCAAGACCGCGGGAGAACCTACAATGAGCAGTTCTTC. This codes for CASSQDRGRTYNEQFF.

The CDR3: CAISDIPGGSSYNEQFF. CDR3 in DNA: TGTGCCATCAGTGATATTCCGGGCGGGAGCTCCTACAATGAGCAGTTCTTC. The rearrangement links TRBV10-3 to TRBJ2-1; TRBD2 matches at 7 bases. J was trimmed by 0 bases and V by 3 bases; bases with no gene match: 8. This CDR3 comprises 17 residues. Germline CDR1 and CDR2: ENHRY and SYGVKD.

This clonotype was counted between two and nine times. The rearrangement uses TRBV5-1 and TRBJ2-6; D gene ambiguous. V was clipped by 0 bases and J by 0 bases, with 13 bases between them. The CDR3 has 18 amino acids. Germline V gene sequence: CDR1 SGHRS, CDR2 YFSETQ. The CDR3 spells CASSLAGRILSGANVLTF. CDR3 sequence (DNA): TGCGCCAGCAGCTTGGCTGGACGTATACTCTCTGGGGCCAACGTCCTGACTTTC.

The J gene is TRBJ2-3, the V gene TRBV20-1, with TRBD1 identical over 7 bases. Germline lookup yields CDR1 DFQATT and CDR2 SNEGSKA (reference sequence). J lost 3 bases, V lost 3 bases, and 9 bases had no gene match. The CDR3 runs 15 residues. CDR3: CSASRRQGLTDTQYF. The CDR3, as DNA: TGCAGTGCTAGTAGGCGACAGGGTTTAACAGATACGCAGTATTTT.

This rearrangement joins TRBV5-1 to TRBJ2-5, with 8 bases fitting TRBD2. The V gene end was trimmed by 2 bases and the J gene end by 5 bases; junction bases not matched to a gene: 8. This CDR3 has 15 amino acids. Germline assignment: CDR1 SGHRS and CDR2 YFSETQ. The CDR3 DNA sequence: TGCGCCAGCAGCTTCGACGGGAGGGCGCGGGAGACCCAGTACTTC. Protein sequence: CASSFDGRARETQYF.